These T cell receptor beta chains were read from a single sample in a study of blood T cell repertoires in COVID-19. Profiling relied on immunoSEQ multiplex PCR, and the TCRdb table lists in-frame clones only, not all of them. Among a few hundred thousand clones listed, approximately 86% were seen once. The sample was peripheral blood. These TCRs come from a man between 18 and 29 years old with active or convalescent COVID-19. CDR3s include the opening cysteine and the closing phenylalanine or tryptophan. D genes are given only for firm matches. For some rows the clone size is stated as once, few or many, or as a class when expanded; others skip it.

TRBD2 | TRBJ2-1 | . | TRBV4-1 | CASSQDSGTSGYNEQFF | TGCGCCAGCAGCCAAGATTCCGGGACTAGCGGTTACAATGAGCAGTTCTTC
TRBD1 | TRBJ1-4 | . | TRBV7-6 | CASSLLGGQLNEKLFF | TGTGCCAGCAGCTTATTGGGGGGACAGCTTAATGAAAAACTGTTTTTT
. | TRBJ2-5 | . | TRBV12-3/TRBV12-4 | CASSLERRTQYF | TGTGCCAGCAGCCTAGAGAGGAGGACCCAGTACTTC
. | TRBJ2-3 | . | TRBV21-1 | CAWQEDATDTQYF | TGTGCCTGGCAGGAGGACGCAACAGATACGCAGTATTTT
. | TRBJ1-2 | . | TRBV5-4 | CASSLPTGRLANYGYTF | TGTGCCAGCAGCTTGCCGACAGGACGGTTGGCTAACTATGGCTACACCTTC
. | TRBJ2-2 | few | TRBV29-1 | CSVSGVGNTGELFF | TGCAGCGTTTCCGGGGTCGGGAACACCGGGGAGCTGTTTTTT
TRBD1 | TRBJ2-5 | many | TRBV2 | CASRVDRDETQYF | TGTGCCAGCAGAGTCGACAGGGACGAGACCCAGTACTTC
. | TRBJ1-1 | once | TRBV13 | CASSPPPGQFFVNTEAFF | TGTGCCAGCAGCCCCCCTCCGGGACAATTCTTCGTGAACACTGAAGCTTTCTTT
TRBD1 | TRBJ1-2 | . | TRBV14 | CASSQRQGHKGGYTF | TGTGCCAGCAGCCAAAGACAGGGTCATAAAGGTGGCTACACCTTC
TRBD2 | TRBJ2-3 | . | TRBV9 | CASSEGLAGRMQYF | TGTGCCAGCAGCGAGGGACTAGCGGGAAGGATGCAGTATTTT
. | TRBJ1-3 | . | TRBV5-1 | CASSSGQYNTIYF | TGCGCCAGCAGCTCCGGACAGTATAACACCATATATTTT
TRBD1 | TRBJ1-2 | . | TRBV6-5 | CASRDRVGGYTF | TGTGCCAGCAGGGACAGGGTTGGTGGCTACACCTTC
. | TRBJ1-6 | . | TRBV5-1 | CASSQDSPYNSPLHF | TGCGCCAGCAGCCAGGACAGCCCATATAATTCACCCCTCCACTTT
. | TRBJ1-3 | . | TRBV19 | CATSIADNSGNTIYF | TGTGCCACATCAATAGCCGATAACTCTGGAAACACCATATATTTT
TRBD2 | TRBJ2-3 | . | TRBV4-2 | CASSPSSGGTTDTQYF | TGTGCCAGCAGCCCATCTAGCGGGGGGACCACAGATACGCAGTATTTT
TRBD1 | TRBJ1-1 | . | TRBV5-6 | CASSYYRGEAFF | TGTGCCAGCAGCTATTACAGGGGTGAAGCTTTCTTT
TRBD2 | TRBJ2-7 | . | TRBV5-1 | CASSFGPTSGGTYEQYF | TGCGCCAGCAGCTTCGGCCCGACTAGCGGGGGAACCTACGAGCAGTACTTC
. | TRBJ2-5 | . | TRBV12-3/TRBV12-4 | CASTLWRRETQYF | TGTGCCAGCACCCTATGGAGGCGAGAGACCCAGTACTTC
TRBD2 | TRBJ2-3 | . | TRBV27 | CASSPSGGPGTDTQYF | TGTGCCAGCAGTCCTAGCGGGGGGCCTGGCACAGATACGCAGTATTTT
TRBD1 | TRBJ1-2 | . | TRBV11-3 | CASSFVGTGAPLPTGYTF | TGTGCCAGCAGCTTCGTCGGGACAGGGGCTCCCCTCCCTACTGGCTACACCTTC
. | TRBJ2-5 | . | TRBV2 | CASNYYGRQETQYF | TGTGCCAGCAACTACTACGGCAGACAAGAGACCCAGTACTTC
TRBD2 | TRBJ2-1 | once | TRBV29-1 | CSVHGASGSSYNEQFF | TGCAGCGTCCATGGGGCTAGCGGGAGCTCCTACAATGAGCAGTTCTTC
TRBD2 | TRBJ2-5 | . | TRBV28 | CASSSGGAGRETQYF | TGTGCCAGCAGTTCCGGGGGGGCCGGTCGAGAGACCCAGTACTTC
TRBD1 | TRBJ1-4 | . | TRBV30 | CAWTWTGGINEKLFF | TGTGCCTGGACTTGGACAGGGGGCATTAATGAAAAACTGTTTTTT
. | TRBJ2-5 | . | TRBV7-2 | CASTRRGQIQETQYF | TGTGCCAGCACCCGACGCGGACAGATCCAAGAGACCCAGTACTTC
. | TRBJ2-6 | once | TRBV4-1 | CASSPLGANVLTF | TGCGCCAGCAGCCCGTTGGGGGCCAACGTCCTGACTTTC
. | TRBJ2-5 | . | TRBV12-3/TRBV12-4 | CASSSGETQYF | TGTGCCAGCAGTTCGGGAGAGACCCAGTACTTC
. | TRBJ1-5 | . | TRBV9 | CASSTGVREDQPQHF | TGTGCCAGCAGCACCGGGGTGAGGGAGGATCAGCCCCAGCATTTT